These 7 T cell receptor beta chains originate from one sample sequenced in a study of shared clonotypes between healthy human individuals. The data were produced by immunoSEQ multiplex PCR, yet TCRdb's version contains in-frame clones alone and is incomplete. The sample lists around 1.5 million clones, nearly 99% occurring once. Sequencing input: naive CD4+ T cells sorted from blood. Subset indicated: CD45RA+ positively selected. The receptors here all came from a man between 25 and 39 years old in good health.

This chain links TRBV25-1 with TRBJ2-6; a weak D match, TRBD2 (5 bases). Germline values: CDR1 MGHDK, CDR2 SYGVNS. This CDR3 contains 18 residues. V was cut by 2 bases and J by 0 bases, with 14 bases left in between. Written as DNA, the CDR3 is TGTGCCAGCAGTGAAACCTTCGGACTCGGCTCTGGGGCCAACGTCCTGACTTTC. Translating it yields CASSETFGLGSGANVLTF.

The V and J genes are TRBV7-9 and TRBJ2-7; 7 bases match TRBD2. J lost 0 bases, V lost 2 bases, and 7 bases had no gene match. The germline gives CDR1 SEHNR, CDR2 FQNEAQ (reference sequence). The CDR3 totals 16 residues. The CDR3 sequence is CASSLLTAGDSYEQYF. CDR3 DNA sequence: TGTGCCAGCAGCTTACTTACCGCGGGAGACTCCTACGAGCAGTACTTC.

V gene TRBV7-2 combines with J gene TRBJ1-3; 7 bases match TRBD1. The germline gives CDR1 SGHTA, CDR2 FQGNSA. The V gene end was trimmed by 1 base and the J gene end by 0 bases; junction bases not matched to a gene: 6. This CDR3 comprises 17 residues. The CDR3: CASSLGQGVYSGNTIYF. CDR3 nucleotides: TGTGCCAGCAGCTTAGGGCAGGGGGTTTACTCTGGAAACACCATATATTTT.

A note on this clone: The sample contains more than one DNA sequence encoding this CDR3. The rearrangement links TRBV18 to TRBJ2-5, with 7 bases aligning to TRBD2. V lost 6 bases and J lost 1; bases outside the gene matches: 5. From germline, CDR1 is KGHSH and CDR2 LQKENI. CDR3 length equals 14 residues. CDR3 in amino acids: CASSPGTTQETQYF. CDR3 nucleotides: TGTGCCAGCTCCCCCGGGACTACCCAAGAGACCCAGTACTTC.

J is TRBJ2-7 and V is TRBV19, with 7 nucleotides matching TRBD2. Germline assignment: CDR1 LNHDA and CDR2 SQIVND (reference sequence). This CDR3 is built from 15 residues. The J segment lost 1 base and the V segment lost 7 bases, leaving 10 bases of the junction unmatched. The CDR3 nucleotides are TGTGCCAGTACCAAAGATGGGGGGGGTTCCTACGAGCAGTACTTC. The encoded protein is CASTKDGGGSYEQYF.

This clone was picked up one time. The CDR3 region has the DNA TGTGCCAGCAGCCCCGGGACAGGGATCACCGGGGAGCTGTTTTTT. Translated, it gives CASSPGTGITGELFF. The V call is TRBV7-3, the J call TRBJ2-2; TRBD1 matches 9 bases. This CDR3 contains 15 residues. CDR1 is SGHTA, CDR2 FQGTGA, per germline. Losses at the gene ends were 5 bases for V and 4 bases for J; bases not matched to a gene: 5.

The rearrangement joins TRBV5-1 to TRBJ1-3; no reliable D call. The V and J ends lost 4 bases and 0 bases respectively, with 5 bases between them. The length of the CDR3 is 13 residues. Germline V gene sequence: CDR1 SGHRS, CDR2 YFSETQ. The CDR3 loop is CASSPLSGNTIYF. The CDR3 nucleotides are TGCGCCAGCAGCCCACTCTCTGGAAACACCATATATTTT.